The 31 T cell receptor beta chains given below trace back to one sample, sequenced in a study. TCRdb reanalysed the RT-PCR reads using MiXCR and keeps one entry per CDR3 protein. The sample holds 550,000 to 750,000 distinct CDR3 sequences; approximately 15% are singletons and the top ten take 3% to 4.5%. The sample comprised memory CD4+ T cells from blood. The receptor source for this set is a female donor in good health, serving as a healthy control.

The table lists this clonotype with a few counts. The chain links TRBV20-1 to TRBJ1-6, with a tentative D call TRBD1 (5 bases). CDR3 length: 15 residues. Trimming left V 2 bases short and J 7 bases short, with 15 bases between. Germline CDR1 and CDR2: DFQATT and SNEGSKA (reference sequence). CDR3 DNA: TGCAGTGCTAGAAACCGACAGATCCTAAATTCACCCCTCCACTTT. Amino acid sequence: CSARNRQILNSPLHF.

The rearrangement uses TRBV6-2 or TRBV6-3 and TRBJ2-1, with TRBD1 identical over 10 bases. This CDR3 comprises 16 residues. Per germline, CDR1 MNHEY and CDR2 SVGEGT. With V trimmed by 2 bases and J by 3 bases, 4 bases remained unmatched. The CDR3 spells CASSYPGDRGYNEQFF. DNA of the CDR3: TGTGCCAGCAGTTACCCCGGGGACAGGGGCTACAATGAGCAGTTCTTC.

This clonotype was counted many times. This chain uses TRBV29-1 with TRBJ1-5, with D possibly being TRBD1 (6 bases). Germline CDR1 reads SQVTM; CDR2 reads ANQGSEA. The CDR3 is 13 residues long. V dropped 4 bases and J dropped 5 bases, with 12 bases sitting between them. The CDR3 nucleotides are TGCAGCGTTGGAGGCAGGGGAGATCAGCCCCAGCATTTT. Amino acids: CSVGGRGDQPQHF.

This chain connects TRBV7-8 to TRBJ2-1; TRBD2 matches at 8 bases. The CDR3 runs 16 residues. Per germline, CDR1 SGHVS and CDR2 FQNEAQ. The J segment lost 3 bases and the V segment lost 1 base, leaving 5 bases of the junction unmatched. The CDR3 region is CASSLVPGLDYNEQFF. The DNA of the CDR3 is TGTGCCAGCAGCTTAGTTCCGGGACTAGACTACAATGAGCAGTTCTTC.

The sample holds many counts of this clonotype. The chain employs TRBV5-1 and TRBJ1-1; a possible D gene is TRBD1 (5 bases). This CDR3 comprises 14 residues. Germline V gene lookup returns CDR1 SGHRS and CDR2 YFSETQ. V gave up 1 base and J gave up 6 bases, with 13 bases separating them. Here the CDR3 DNA reads TGCGCCAGCAGCTTGCGAGGGGATGAGGCTGAAGCTTTCTTT. Protein product: CASSLRGDEAEAFF.

This clonotype was detected ten times or more. The chain is built from TRBV6-6 and TRBJ2-3; the D gene could be TRBD1 or TRBD2 (6 bases each). Germline V gives CDR1 MNHNY, CDR2 SVGAGI (reference sequence). This CDR3 has 15 amino acids. V was cut by 8 bases and J by 2 bases, with 17 bases left in between. CDR3 residues: CASGPRGDSTDTQYF. Here the CDR3 DNA reads TGTGCCAGCGGTCCTAGGGGGGATTCCACAGATACGCAGTATTTT.

CDR3 sequence (DNA): TGCAGCGTGGGACAGGGTTACAACACTGAAGCTTTCTTT. Protein sequence: CSVGQGYNTEAFF. The chain combines TRBV29-1 with TRBJ1-1, with 9 bases matching TRBD1. The ends lost 6 bases at V and 2 bases at J; junction bases unmatched: 4. The length of the CDR3 is 13 residues. Germline assignment: CDR1 SQVTM and CDR2 ANQGSEA.

A note on this clonotype: At one end, the junction sequence differs from germline, possibly due to a read error. J is TRBJ2-3 and V is TRBV7-7; tentative D call: TRBD2 (5 bases). This CDR3 comprises 15 residues. From germline, CDR1 is SSHAT and CDR2 FNYEAQ (reference sequence). CDR3 in DNA: TGTGCTAGCAGCTTAGGAGGATCCCATTGGGATACGCAGTATTTT. It codes for CASSLGGSHWDTQYF.

The J gene is TRBJ1-1, the V gene TRBV18; maybe TRBD1 (5 bases). Germline CDR1 and CDR2: KGHSH and LQKENI. CDR3 size: 14 residues. Trimming took off 6 bases at V and 3 bases at J, with 14 bases between the two ends. The CDR3 loop reads CASSQKAGDTEAFF. DNA for the CDR3: TGTGCCAGCTCCCAAAAGGCGGGGGACACTGAAGCTTTCTTT.

As for this clonotype: Given a much more abundant clone one base away, this may be a read error. The chain couples TRBV6-5 to TRBJ2-7; 10 bases fit TRBD2. CDR3 length equals 15 residues. Per germline, CDR1 MNHEY and CDR2 SVGAGI. In nucleotides, the CDR3 is TGTGCCAGCAGGGCGTCTCTAGCGGGAGTATACGAGAAGTACTTC. Translation: CASRASLAGVYEKYF.

This clonotype was seen ten or more times. The chain is built from TRBV7-2 and TRBJ1-5, with 7 bases that match TRBD1. J was trimmed by 6 bases and V by 5 bases; bases with no gene match: 13. The germline gives CDR1 SGHTA, CDR2 FQGNSA. The CDR3 is 16 amino acids. The CDR3 DNA sequence: TGTGCCAGCAGCAGCCTGGGGACAGCAGGGACTCAGCCCCAGCATTTT. Translating it yields CASSSLGTAGTQPQHF.

The chain has TRBV5-1 and TRBJ2-3; 7 bases fit TRBD2. Germline CDR1 and CDR2: SGHRS and YFSETQ. Trimming at V came to 1 base and at J to 2 bases, leaving 4 bases not matched to a gene. CDR3 length equals 15 residues. CDR3 protein: CASSLTGGTTDTQYF. The CDR3 DNA sequence: TGCGCCAGCAGCTTGACGGGAGGCACCACAGATACGCAGTATTTT.

V usage is TRBV25-1 and J usage is TRBJ1-2; 7 bases fit TRBD1. The trim removed 6 bases at V and 4 bases at J, leaving 8 bases unmatched. Germline CDR1 reads MGHDK; CDR2 reads SYGVNS. CDR3 length: 14 residues. CDR3 DNA sequence: TGTGCCAGCAGCAATCGACAGGGAGCCTATGGCTACACCTTC. As protein: CASSNRQGAYGYTF.

The CDR3 here is CASSPTSGGTEAFF. The CDR3 DNA sequence: TGTGCCAGCAGCCCCACCTCAGGGGGCACTGAAGCTTTCTTT. This chain connects TRBV3-1 to TRBJ1-1; 7 positions agree with TRBD1. The CDR3 is made up of 14 amino acids. The V and J ends lost 4 bases and 4 bases, in that order; junction bases with no gene match: 6. Germline-derived CDR1 and CDR2 are LGHDT and YNNKEL (reference sequence).

This clonotype was counted between two and nine times. The chain employs TRBV27 and TRBJ2-1; 8 bases map to TRBD2. CDR3 length equals 13 residues. V shed 5 bases, J shed 15 bases, and the junction held 12 bases outside the gene matches. Germline assignment: CDR1 MNHEY and CDR2 SMNVEV (reference sequence). The CDR3 reads CASSPRTSYNVFF. For the CDR3, the DNA is TGTGCCAGCAGTCCCAGGACTAGCTATAATGTGTTCTTC.

V and J are TRBV20-1 and TRBJ2-4, with D possibly TRBD1 on 5 matching bases. The CDR3 is 14 residues long. The V gene lost 6 bases and the J gene lost 3 bases, with 15 bases spanning the gap. The V gene's germline CDR1 is DFQATT and CDR2 SNEGSKA (reference sequence). CDR3 amino acids: CSASHRILKNIQYF. CDR3 sequence (DNA): TGCAGTGCCTCACACAGGATTCTCAAAAACATTCAGTACTTC.

This clonotype was recorded at least ten times. The V call is TRBV20-1, the J call TRBJ2-7; 9 bases are a match to TRBD1. J was trimmed by 2 bases and V by 6 bases; bases with no gene match: 11. Germline values: CDR1 DFQATT, CDR2 SNEGSKA (reference sequence). CDR3 length equals 15 residues. The CDR3 protein is CSALNSGQGTYEQYF. Here the CDR3 DNA reads TGCAGTGCCCTAAACTCGGGACAGGGAACCTACGAGCAGTACTTC.

The chain has TRBV20-1 and TRBJ1-4; 8 nucleotides agree with TRBD1. The CDR3 contains 14 residues. Trimming cost V 0 bases and J 6 bases; bases outside gene matches: 3. The germline V gene has CDR1 DFQATT and CDR2 SNEGSKA (reference sequence). The CDR3 region is CSARDDRGDEKLFF. The CDR3 DNA reads TGCAGTGCTAGAGATGACAGGGGAGATGAAAAACTGTTTTTT.

The chain has TRBV20-1 and TRBJ1-5; TRBD1 aligns across 7 bases. Germline V lookup: CDR1 DFQATT, CDR2 SNEGSKA (reference sequence). The V gene end was trimmed by 6 bases and the J gene end by 9 bases; junction bases not matched to a gene: 14. The CDR3 totals 14 residues. Written as DNA, the CDR3 is TGCAGTGCAAGTGACGGACAGGCTGGTAGGCCCCAGCATTTT. It codes for CSASDGQAGRPQHF.

The chain employs TRBV5-1 and TRBJ2-7, with 7 bases matching TRBD2. From germline, CDR1 is SGHRS and CDR2 YFSETQ. This CDR3 region has 15 residues. V was clipped by 0 bases and J by 2 bases; unmatched bases: 5. In nucleotides, the CDR3 is TGCGCCAGCAGCTTGGCGGCGGGGGAGACCTACGAGCAGTACTTC. This sequence encodes CASSLAAGETYEQYF.

This clonotype was seen a handful of times. This sequence joins TRBV6-6 and TRBJ1-6; 7 bases align to TRBD1. The CDR3 runs to 17 residues. V was pared by 4 bases and J by 6 bases, with 12 bases of the junction left unmatched. Germline V CDR1 and CDR2: MNHNY, SVGAGI (reference sequence). Here the CDR3 reads CASSSLNSGTVNSPLHF. Written as DNA, the CDR3 is TGTGCCAGCAGTTCATTAAATTCCGGGACAGTTAATTCACCCCTCCACTTT.

About this clonotype: A single base separates this from a much larger clone, so it may be a read error. V gene TRBV4-3 combines with J gene TRBJ2-7; 11 bases are a match to TRBD2. Germline loops: CDR1 LGHNA, CDR2 YSLEER. CDR3 length equals 15 residues. As DNA, the CDR3 is TGCGTCAGCAGCTTTCGACTAGCGGGATCCTACGAGCAGTACTTC. Its translation: CVSSFRLAGSYEQYF.

The J gene is TRBJ1-2, the V gene TRBV12-3 or TRBV12-4, with 8 bases identical to TRBD1. J lost 7 bases, V lost 2 bases, and 9 bases had no gene match. The CDR3 totals 15 residues. The CDR3 nucleotides read TGTGCCAGCAGTTTAAGGGCGGACAGGGAGACTGGCTACACCTTC. Translation: CASSLRADRETGYTF.

In this sample, this clonotype turned up a few times. Here the CDR3 DNA reads TGCGCCAGCAGCCAAGCGCCCAGCGGGGGTAAGGACGAGCAGTACTTC. Its translation: CASSQAPSGGKDEQYF. The chain links TRBV4-3 to TRBJ2-7, with 8 bases matching TRBD2. This CDR3 comprises 16 residues. Germline-derived CDR1 and CDR2 are LGHNA and YSLEER. V shed 1 base, J shed 5 bases, and the junction held 10 bases outside the gene matches.

The chain links TRBV12-3 or TRBV12-4 to TRBJ1-4; 7 positions agree with TRBD1. The CDR3 is 15 residues long. V trimming: 6 bases; J trimming: 8 bases; junction bases outside the gene matches: 12. Written as DNA, the CDR3 is TGTGCCAGCAGCGACACAGGGACAGCGGGGGAAAAACTGTTTTTT. Encoded protein: CASSDTGTAGEKLFF.

This clonotype was picked up a small number of times. CDR3 nucleotides: TGCAGTGCTAGCCCTCCCCTGGGCACAGATACGCAGTATTTT. As protein: CSASPPLGTDTQYF. The J gene is TRBJ2-3, the V gene TRBV20-1; no clear D. Germline CDR1 and CDR2: DFQATT and SNEGSKA (reference sequence). V was pared by 3 bases and J by 1 base, with 11 bases between. CDR3 length: 14 residues.

This clonotype showed up many times. This chain connects TRBV12-3 or TRBV12-4 to TRBJ1-3; no reliable D call. The V gene lost 6 bases and the J gene lost 5 bases, with 8 bases spanning the gap. The CDR3 extends over 12 amino acids. CDR3 sequence reads: CASSYSRNTIYF. In DNA, the CDR3 is TGTGCCAGCAGCTACTCCCGAAACACCATATATTTT.

This clonotype was recorded many times. This CDR3 reads CASSWGLATDTQYF. The CDR3 bases are TGCGCCAGCAGCTGGGGACTAGCGACAGATACGCAGTATTTT. The chain uses TRBV5-1 and TRBJ2-3, with TRBD2 matching over 10 bases. V was pared by 3 bases and J by 3 bases, with 1 base of the junction left unmatched. Germline V CDR1 and CDR2: SGHRS, YFSETQ. The CDR3 has 14 residues.

Concerning this clonotype itself: One end of the junction fails to match germline, which may point to a read error. The chain combines TRBV7-9 with TRBJ2-2, with a tentative D call TRBD2 (5 bases). The CDR3 consists of 18 residues. From germline, CDR1 is SEHNR and CDR2 FQNEAQ (reference sequence). CDR3 sequence reads: CDSRKLPGEGRKKGELFF. The DNA of the CDR3 is TGTGACAGCAGAAAGCTCCCCGGGGAAGGAAGGAAAAAAGGGGAGCTGTTTTTT.

The chain has TRBV7-3 and TRBJ1-4; D unresolved. V lost 1 base to trimming and J lost 4 bases, with 7 bases between them. CDR3 length equals 14 residues. CDR1 and CDR2 from the germline V gene are SGHTA and FQGTGA. CDR3 loop: CASSLNRLNEKLFF. Here the CDR3 DNA reads TGTGCCAGCAGCTTAAACCGGCTTAATGAAAAACTGTTTTTT.

This sequence joins TRBV20-1 and TRBJ1-2; D not resolved. This CDR3 contains 15 residues. In germline, CDR1 is DFQATT, CDR2 SNEGSKA (reference sequence). Trimming took off 1 base at V and 3 bases at J, with 15 bases between the two ends. Written as DNA, the CDR3 is TGCAGTGCTAGAGTCTCCCTCCCGGGAGACTATGGCTACACCTTC. Protein sequence: CSARVSLPGDYGYTF.